This is a list of T cell receptor beta chains from one sample in a study of T cell changes during pregnancy in multiple sclerosis. Repertoires were generated with immunoSEQ multiplex PCR, while TCRdb's copy carries only in-frame clones and drops some. The repertoire holds fewer than 40,000 clones, 80% to 90% seen once, with 9.7% in the top ten. The sample consisted of CD8+ T cells from peripheral blood mononuclear cells, taken in the first trimester of pregnancy. These receptors all stem from a female donor with multiple sclerosis, enrolled in a pregnancy study. CDR3s include the opening cysteine and the closing phenylalanine or tryptophan. Fields, in order: J gene, D gene, V gene, CDR3 protein. A D gene is named only where the DNA matches it firmly.

TRBJ2-6 TRBD2 TRBV28 CASSLLLAGVTGANVLTF
TRBJ2-7 - TRBV11-3 CASSSPETYEQYF
TRBJ2-3 - TRBV30 CAWSGLAAADTQYF
TRBJ2-1 TRBD2 TRBV28 CASRALRTSSYNEQFF
TRBJ1-1 TRBD1 TRBV13 CASSLVTGTEAFF
TRBJ2-2 - TRBV7-6 CASSSSVTGELFF
TRBJ1-4 - TRBV6-5 CASSFSLTNEKLFF
TRBJ1-1 - TRBV7-9 CASSSGTLRPEAFF
TRBJ2-5 - TRBV13 CASSPGDQNQETQYF
TRBJ1-1 - TRBV4-3 CASSQDSLVVTEAFF
TRBJ1-2 - TRBV13 CASSDRYYGYTF
TRBJ2-5 TRBD1 TRBV27 CASSLSPPGQGLETQYF
TRBJ2-7 TRBD2 TRBV27 CASSYLAGEQYF
TRBJ1-6 - TRBV30 CAGNTGLGSPLHF
TRBJ2-3 - TRBV28 CASSGRLPSTDTQYF
TRBJ2-5 - TRBV11-3 CASSLDELQETQYF
TRBJ1-6 TRBD1 TRBV27 CASSWGQGATSPLHF
TRBJ2-5 TRBD2 TRBV7-9 CASSLAGTKETQYF
TRBJ1-1 - TRBV9 CASSPSGVIQGNTEAFF
TRBJ2-7 TRBD1 TRBV18 CASSPGQGAYEQYF
TRBJ1-1 - TRBV30 CAWSVRVGTEAFF
TRBJ2-2 - TRBV27 CASSSNTGELFF
TRBJ1-6 - TRBV28 CASQNGQINSPLHF
TRBJ2-7 TRBD2 TRBV5-1 CASSTWTSEEQYF
TRBJ2-5 TRBD1 TRBV2 CASRAIPGTGEETQYF
TRBJ2-7 - TRBV14 CASSQALTSEQYF
TRBJ1-1 - TRBV7-9 CASSSRETAFF
TRBJ2-3 TRBD2 TRBV28 CASSLPTSGRDRPDTQYF
TRBJ2-1 - TRBV27 CASSLGPGEQFF
TRBJ2-1 TRBD2 TRBV27 CASSFGTSGRVGNEQFF
TRBJ2-7 TRBD2 TRBV27 CASSFIAGGPYEQYF
TRBJ1-5 TRBD1 TRBV2 CASGYTGQGNQPQHF
TRBJ2-1 - TRBV13 CASSDRDNEQFF
TRBJ2-3 TRBD2 TRBV7-9 CASSPTLAGRTDTQYF
TRBJ2-3 - TRBV6-1 CASSEAPAGSDTQYF
TRBJ2-1 - TRBV11-1 CASSELAFDEQFF
TRBJ2-7 - TRBV21-1 CASSKLREQYF
TRBJ1-5 - TRBV4-3 CASSEGLNQPQHF
TRBJ2-3 - TRBV6-4 CASSEGDTDTQYF
TRBJ1-2 - TRBV6-4 CASSDSGEGNGYTF
TRBJ2-1 TRBD2 TRBV25-1 CASSDWSGGAQGEQFF
TRBJ1-5 TRBD1 TRBV7-2 CASSLGTGLNSNQPQHF
TRBJ1-6 TRBD1 TRBV10-3 CAISEGTGGTPLHF
TRBJ2-1 - TRBV9 CASSVVSGGGLAHEQFF
TRBJ2-1 TRBD2 TRBV7-3 CASSLGGLAGYEQFF
TRBJ1-1 TRBD1 TRBV7-9 CASRLRTGSNTEAFF